The 24 T cell receptor beta chains listed next were all sequenced from one sample in a study of blood T cell repertoires in COVID-19. Produced via immunoSEQ multiplex PCR; TCRdb's table is partial and in-frame only. The table includes about 180,000 clones, 85% to 90% detected once. The specimen was peripheral blood. These receptors were obtained from a man in his forties or fifties with active or convalescent COVID-19.

V is TRBV6-2 or TRBV6-3 and J is TRBJ2-1; 7 bases fit TRBD2. Germline CDR1 and CDR2: MNHEY and SVGEGT. Unmatched junction bases numbered 8, after V lost 2 bases and J lost 4 bases. CDR3 length: 16 amino acids. Written as DNA, the CDR3 is TGTGCCAGCAGTTACCAGGCGGGGGTCACTTACAATGAGCAGTTCTTC. It encodes CASSYQAGVTYNEQFF.

J is TRBJ2-7 and V is TRBV3-1 (or the pseudogene TRBV3-2), with TRBD2 identical over 12 bases. V gave up 5 bases and J gave up 6 bases; unmatched junction bases: 8. The germline CDR1 and CDR2 sequences are LGHDT and YNNKEL (reference sequence). The CDR3 spans 15 residues. The CDR3 loop is CASSKPSGGAGEQYF. The DNA for the CDR3 is TGTGCCAGCAGCAAACCTAGCGGGGGGGCCGGCGAGCAGTACTTC.

V and J are TRBV12-3 or TRBV12-4 and TRBJ2-3, with no clear D. V lost 10 bases to trimming and J lost 6 bases, with 11 bases between them. This CDR3 spans 11 amino acids. This CDR3 is CATRLGDTQYF. CDR3 sequence (DNA): TGTGCCACCCGCCTCGGGGATACGCAGTATTTT.

Points on this clone: Within the sample, other DNA sequences also encode this same CDR3. This chain connects TRBV18 to TRBJ2-5; D is possibly TRBD1 (6 bases). Germline values: CDR1 KGHSH, CDR2 LQKENI. V was cut by 1 base and J by 4 bases, with 7 bases left in between. The CDR3 has 13 amino acids. CDR3 residues: CASSPLRGETQYF. DNA of the CDR3: TGTGCCAGCTCACCACTCAGGGGAGAGACCCAGTACTTC.

The chain links TRBV9 to TRBJ1-1; TRBD1 matches at 7 bases. V dropped 0 bases and J dropped 4; count of bases not matched to a gene: 6. The CDR3 extends over 15 amino acids. CDR1 and CDR2 from the germline V gene are SGDLS and YYNGEE. Here the CDR3 DNA reads TGTGCCAGCAGCGTAGAGGGGGCATTAGGCACTGAAGCTTTCTTT. Translation gives CASSVEGALGTEAFF.

This clone was seen only once. This rearrangement joins TRBV2 to TRBJ2-7, with D possibly being TRBD2 (6 bases). V lost 3 bases, J lost 5 bases, and 14 bases lay in between. The CDR3 has 14 residues. From germline, CDR1 is SNHLY and CDR2 FYNNEI. The CDR3 loop is CASSEARESHEQYF. DNA for the CDR3: TGTGCCAGCAGTGAGGCCCGGGAGTCCCACGAGCAGTACTTC.

The rearrangement links TRBV3-1 (or the pseudogene TRBV3-2) to TRBJ2-3; 9 positions agree with TRBD2. Trimming cost V 1 base and J 5 bases; bases outside gene matches: 4. Germline V gives CDR1 LGHDT, CDR2 YNNKEL (reference sequence). The CDR3 totals 15 residues. Here the CDR3 DNA reads TGTGCCAGCAGCCAAGCGAGCGGGGGGAAAGATACGCAGTATTTT. Its translation is CASSQASGGKDTQYF.

This clone was seen once. The gene calls are TRBV5-6 and TRBJ1-3; D uncertain. The CDR3 has 15 amino acids. The germline gives CDR1 SGHDT, CDR2 YYEEEE. Trimming cost V 0 bases and J 11 bases, with 18 bases left between them. CDR3 nucleotides: TGTGCCAGCAGCTTGGTCAGATACGGAGTCCACGCCATATATTTT. Translation gives CASSLVRYGVHAIYF. The complete variable domain, with remaining parts taken from reference TRBV5-6 and TRBJ1-3, reads DAGVTQSPTHLIKTRGQQVTLRCSPKSGHDTVSWYQQALGQGPQFIFQYYEEEERQRGNFPDRFSGHQFPNYSSELNVNALLLGDSALYLCASSLVRYGVHAIYFGEGSWLTVV.

V gene TRBV11-2 combines with J gene TRBJ2-7; 8 nucleotides align to TRBD1. Germline V gene lookup returns CDR1 SGHAT and CDR2 FQNNGV. This CDR3 has 14 amino acids. The J segment lost 4 bases and the V segment lost 4 bases, leaving 6 bases of the junction unmatched. The CDR3 region is CASSYNTGGYEQYF. In DNA, the CDR3 is TGTGCCAGCAGCTACAATACAGGGGGGTACGAGCAGTACTTC.

V gene TRBV6-2 or TRBV6-3 combines with J gene TRBJ2-1; D perhaps matches TRBD2 (5 bases). The CDR3 length is 16 residues. Trimming shortened V by 0 bases and J by 4 bases, and 13 bases separated the two germline ends. CDR1 is MNHEY, CDR2 SVGEGT, per germline. The CDR3 region is CASSYSLISVYNEQFF. CDR3 DNA: TGTGCCAGCAGTTACTCCCTTATTAGCGTATACAATGAGCAGTTCTTC.

CDR3 nucleotide sequence: TGTGCCAGCAGCCGAGTTGGGGGAGGCTCCTACGAGCAGTACTTC. This gives the protein CASSRVGGGSYEQYF. The chain has TRBV6-2 or TRBV6-3 and TRBJ2-7; tentative D call: TRBD2 (6 bases). The CDR3 contains 15 residues. Germline V gives CDR1 MNHEY, CDR2 SVGEGT. Trimming removed 6 bases at V and 0 bases at J, with 15 bases between.

This sequence joins TRBV6-6 and TRBJ1-1; 9 positions agree with TRBD1. V was pared by 5 bases and J by 3 bases, with 16 bases of the junction left unmatched. Looked up from germline, CDR1 is MNHNY and CDR2 is SVGAGI (reference sequence). CDR3 size: 18 residues. The CDR3 region has the DNA TGTGCCAGCAGTCCGTTCCTGGGACAGGGCGTATGGGACACTGAAGCTTTCTTT. This gives the protein CASSPFLGQGVWDTEAFF.

The rearrangement links TRBV5-8 to TRBJ1-6; 9 nucleotides match TRBD1. V gave up 4 bases and J gave up 5 bases; unmatched junction bases: 7. The germline V gene has CDR1 SGHTS and CDR2 YDEGEE. This CDR3 is 16 amino acids long. CDR3 nucleotide sequence: TGTGCCAGCAGCCTACGGACAGGGGTTAATAATTCACCCCTCCACTTT. This encodes CASSLRTGVNNSPLHF.

V and J are TRBV19 and TRBJ1-5, with D unclear. The CDR3 length is 17 residues. Germline assignment: CDR1 LNHDA and CDR2 SQIVND (reference sequence). V was shortened by 1 base and J by 7 bases, with 20 bases between the two germline ends. The CDR3 loop reads CASSIAVPTTLEQPQHF. The CDR3 DNA sequence: TGTGCCAGTAGTATAGCTGTCCCGACTACCCTCGAACAGCCCCAGCATTTT.

The J gene is TRBJ1-6, the V gene TRBV27, with D uncertain. CDR3 length: 14 residues. The germline V gene has CDR1 MNHEY and CDR2 SMNVEV (reference sequence). V dropped 5 bases and J dropped 2 bases, with 7 bases sitting between them. The CDR3 DNA follows: TGTGCCAGCAGTCGGGTAGCCTATAATTCACCCCTCCACTTT. Translation gives CASSRVAYNSPLHF.

V is TRBV7-2 and J is TRBJ1-1; D is perhaps TRBD1 (5 bases). The CDR3 is made up of 15 amino acids. In germline, CDR1 is SGHTA, CDR2 FQGNSA. V lost 3 bases and J lost 5, with 16 bases in between. CDR3 DNA: TGTGCCAGCAGCTTGAGCGACGCCCGGGGGACTGAAGCTTTCTTT. Its translation: CASSLSDARGTEAFF. The full variable domain, in which reference TRBV7-2 and TRBJ1-1 provide the parts outside the CDR3, is GAGVSQSPSNKVTEKGKDVELRCDPISGHTALYWYRQSLGQGLEFLIYFQGNSAPDKSGLPSDRFSAERTGGSVSTLTIQRTQQEDSAVYLCASSLSDARGTEAFFGQGTRLTVV.

This chain links TRBV5-4 with TRBJ2-1; 8 positions agree with TRBD2. The V gene end was trimmed by 4 bases and the J gene end by 8 bases; junction bases not matched to a gene: 8. This CDR3 comprises 14 residues. Germline V gene lookup returns CDR1 SGHNT and CDR2 YYREEE (reference sequence). The CDR3 sequence is CASSAGTSRDEQFF. The CDR3 DNA is TGTGCCAGCAGCGCCGGGACTAGTCGCGATGAGCAGTTCTTC. Supplemented by reference TRBV5-4 and TRBJ2-1, the full variable domain reads ETGVTQSPTHLIKTRGQQVTLRCSSQSGHNTVSWYQQALGQGPQFIFQYYREEENGRGNFPPRFSGLQFPNYSSELNVNALELDDSALYLCASSAGTSRDEQFFGPGTRLTVL.

The rearrangement links TRBV20-1 to TRBJ2-3; tentatively, D is TRBD1 (5 bases). Germline-derived CDR1 and CDR2 are DFQATT and SNEGSKA (reference sequence). The CDR3 extends over 10 amino acids. Written as DNA, the CDR3 is TGCAGCAAAGGGGTAGATACGCAGTATTTT. Amino acid sequence: CSKGVDTQYF.

The chain employs TRBV5-4 and TRBJ1-3, with TRBD1 as a possible D gene (6 bases). The CDR3 is 15 amino acids. The V end lost 3 bases, the J end lost 2 bases, and 12 bases lay between the germline ends. Germline V gene sequence: CDR1 SGHNT, CDR2 YYREEE (reference sequence). CDR3 protein: CASSSQGRTGNTIYF. The CDR3 DNA follows: TGTGCCAGCAGCTCCCAGGGGCGCACTGGAAACACCATATATTTT.

The rearrangement joins TRBV27 to TRBJ1-4; tentatively, D is TRBD1 (5 bases). Trimming took off 6 bases at V and 4 bases at J, with 12 bases between the two ends. Germline-derived CDR1 and CDR2 are MNHEY and SMNVEV (reference sequence). The CDR3 covers 14 residues. The CDR3 loop is CASSVAGINEKLFF. The DNA of the CDR3 is TGTGCCAGCAGCGTGGCAGGGATTAATGAAAAACTGTTTTTT.

In its sample, this clone was seen once. The chain recombines TRBV12-3 or TRBV12-4 with TRBJ2-5; D gene unclear. This CDR3 comprises 13 residues. Trimming took off 5 bases at V and 5 bases at J, with 12 bases between the two ends. The CDR3 coding sequence is TGTGCCAGCAGTCCAACGGGTCGGGAGACCCAGTACTTC. Its translation: CASSPTGRETQYF.

The rearrangement joins TRBV7-2 to TRBJ1-3; the match to TRBD1 covers 7 bases. The CDR3 runs to 19 residues. J lost 4 bases, V lost 4 bases, and 19 bases had no gene match. CDR1 and CDR2 from the germline V gene are SGHTA and FQGNSA. The CDR3 loop reads CASSSKRWSRGQSGNTIYF. The CDR3 DNA follows: TGTGCCAGCAGCTCCAAGAGGTGGAGTAGGGGACAGTCGGGAAACACCATATATTTT.

The chain has TRBV10-3 and TRBJ1-1; possible D gene TRBD1, 6 bases. Germline assignment: CDR1 ENHRY and CDR2 SYGVKD. The CDR3 runs 14 residues. V was shortened by 4 bases and J by 0 bases, with 9 bases between the two germline ends. CDR3: CAISGGQMNTEAFF. In DNA, the CDR3 is TGTGCCATCAGTGGTGGACAGATGAACACTGAAGCTTTCTTT.

The chain couples TRBV2 to TRBJ1-2; 7 bases are a match to TRBD1. The CDR3 contains 13 residues. V trimming: 4 bases; J trimming: 6 bases; junction bases outside the gene matches: 5. Germline V gene lookup returns CDR1 SNHLY and CDR2 FYNNEI. In DNA, the CDR3 is TGTGCCAGCAGTGTGGGACAGCCTCATGGCTACACCTTC. The encoded protein is CASSVGQPHGYTF.